The following is a T cell receptor beta chain sequence with its context. The antigen is undetermined. The data derive from a study of T cell repertoires in ileal Crohn's disease. Clones were read by immunoSEQ multiplex PCR, and TCRdb kept only the in-frame ones, dropping some. In the table there are 3,500 to 4,500 clones, approximately 70% of which are singletons. Study-wide results and limits: Mucosal expansions were suggested to be mainly CD8 T cells. Active smokers at surgery had more clonal expansions than non-smokers.

The specimen was ileal tissue. This sequence was found in an adult with Crohn's disease.

The DNA of the CDR3 is TGTGCCAGCAGTCCTGCGACAGGGGGCGGTGAAAAACTGTTTTTT. Its protein product is CASSPATGGGEKLFF. The rearrangement links TRBV6-1 to TRBJ1-4; TRBD1 agrees at 10 bases. V was clipped by 5 bases and J by 7 bases; unmatched bases: 7. The CDR3 extends over 15 amino acids. Germline assignment: CDR1 MNHNS and CDR2 SASEGT.